Presented here are 5 T cell receptor beta chains from one specimen sequenced in a study of T cell responses to AZD1222 COVID-19 vaccine. Only in-frame clones appear in the TCRdb table, and some are missing; sequencing was by immunoSEQ multiplex PCR. The sample shows about 150,000 clones, 70% to 90% of them seen only once. The sequenced sample was peripheral blood, obtained 28 days after the second AZD1222 dose. The receptors were sampled from an adult who received the AZD1222 COVID-19 vaccine.

CDR3 sequence: CSVTGQGRNTEAFF. The CDR3 DNA follows: TGCAGCGTCACAGGACAGGGTAGGAACACTGAAGCTTTCTTT. This rearrangement joins TRBV29-1 to TRBJ1-1; 8 positions match TRBD1. V lost 6 bases and J lost 1; bases outside the gene matches: 7. The CDR3 is made up of 14 amino acids. Germline CDR1 reads SQVTM; CDR2 reads ANQGSEA.

The chain combines TRBV6-2 or TRBV6-3 with TRBJ1-5; D uncertain. Germline CDR1 and CDR2: MNHEY and SVGEGT. The V and J ends lost 4 bases and 3 bases respectively, with 16 bases between them. CDR3 length: 16 amino acids. The CDR3 loop is CASSSTDLSPNQPQHF. Written as DNA, the CDR3 is TGTGCCAGCAGTTCCACGGACCTTTCCCCCAATCAGCCCCAGCATTTT.

The chain links TRBV3-1 (or the pseudogene TRBV3-2) to TRBJ2-1; 8 bases line up with TRBD2. Looked up from germline, CDR1 is LGHDT and CDR2 is YNNKEL (reference sequence). V was pared by 1 base and J by 10 bases, with 12 bases of the junction left unmatched. The CDR3 loop spans 16 amino acids. This CDR3 is CASSQASGGPSEEQFF. CDR3 nucleotides: TGTGCCAGCAGCCAAGCGTCGGGGGGGCCTTCTGAAGAGCAGTTCTTC.

V usage is TRBV5-1 and J usage is TRBJ2-1; D unresolved. The V end lost 0 bases, the J end lost 0 bases, and 7 bases lay between the germline ends. The length of the CDR3 is 15 residues. CDR1 is SGHRS, CDR2 YFSETQ, per germline. DNA of the CDR3: TGCGCCAGCAGCTTGGCCGTGGGCTCCTACAATGAGCAGTTCTTC. Its translation: CASSLAVGSYNEQFF.

The chain recombines TRBV15 with TRBJ2-3, with TRBD2 matching over 12 bases. Germline V gives CDR1 LNHNV, CDR2 YYDKDF (reference sequence). This CDR3 is built from 16 residues. J lost 4 bases, V lost 0 bases, and 2 bases had no gene match. CDR3 sequence: CATSRDPSGGADTQYF. CDR3 coding DNA: TGTGCCACCAGCAGAGACCCTAGCGGGGGGGCAGATACGCAGTATTTT.